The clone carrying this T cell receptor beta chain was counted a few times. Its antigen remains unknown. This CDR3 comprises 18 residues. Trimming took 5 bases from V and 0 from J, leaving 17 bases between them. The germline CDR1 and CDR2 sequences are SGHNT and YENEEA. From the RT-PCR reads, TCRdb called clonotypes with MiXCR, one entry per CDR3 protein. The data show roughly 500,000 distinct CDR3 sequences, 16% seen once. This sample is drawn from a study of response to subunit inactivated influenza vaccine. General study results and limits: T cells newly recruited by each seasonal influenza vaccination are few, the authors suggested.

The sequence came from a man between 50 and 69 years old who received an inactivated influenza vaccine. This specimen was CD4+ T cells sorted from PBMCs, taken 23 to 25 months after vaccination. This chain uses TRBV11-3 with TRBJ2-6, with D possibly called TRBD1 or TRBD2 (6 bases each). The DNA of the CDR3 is TGTGCCAGCAGCGTCAGGGGAGGTACGATCTCTGGGGCCAACGTCCTGACTTTC. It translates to CASSVRGGTISGANVLTF.